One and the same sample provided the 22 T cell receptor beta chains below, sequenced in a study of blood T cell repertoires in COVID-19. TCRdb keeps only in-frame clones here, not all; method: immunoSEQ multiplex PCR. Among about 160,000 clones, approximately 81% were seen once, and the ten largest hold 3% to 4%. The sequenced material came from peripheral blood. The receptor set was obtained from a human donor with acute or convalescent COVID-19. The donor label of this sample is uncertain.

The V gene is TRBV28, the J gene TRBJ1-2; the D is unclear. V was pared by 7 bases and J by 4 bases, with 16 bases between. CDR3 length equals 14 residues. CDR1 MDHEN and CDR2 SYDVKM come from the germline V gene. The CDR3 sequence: CASTETRSPYGYTF. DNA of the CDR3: TGTGCCAGCACCGAGACTCGGTCGCCCTATGGCTACACCTTC.

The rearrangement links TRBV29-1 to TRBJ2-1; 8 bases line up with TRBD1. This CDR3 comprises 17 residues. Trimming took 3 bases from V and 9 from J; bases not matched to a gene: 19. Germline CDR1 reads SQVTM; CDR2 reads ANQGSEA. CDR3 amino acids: CSVDLRTGSFSFSEQFF. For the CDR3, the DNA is TGCAGCGTTGATCTGCGGACAGGGAGTTTTTCTTTCAGTGAGCAGTTCTTC.

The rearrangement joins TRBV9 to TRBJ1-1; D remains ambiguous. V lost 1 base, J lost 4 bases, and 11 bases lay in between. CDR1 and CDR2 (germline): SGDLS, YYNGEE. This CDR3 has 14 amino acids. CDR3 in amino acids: CASSVSGGFTEAFF. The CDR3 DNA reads TGTGCCAGCAGCGTAAGCGGTGGCTTCACTGAAGCTTTCTTT.

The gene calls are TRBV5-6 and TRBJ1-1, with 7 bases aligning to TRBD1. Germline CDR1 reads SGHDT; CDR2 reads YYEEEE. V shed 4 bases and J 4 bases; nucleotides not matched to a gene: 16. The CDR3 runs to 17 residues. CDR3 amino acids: CASSRRATGNGGTEAFF. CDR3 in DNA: TGTGCCAGCAGCCGTCGGGCGACAGGGAATGGGGGCACTGAAGCTTTCTTT.

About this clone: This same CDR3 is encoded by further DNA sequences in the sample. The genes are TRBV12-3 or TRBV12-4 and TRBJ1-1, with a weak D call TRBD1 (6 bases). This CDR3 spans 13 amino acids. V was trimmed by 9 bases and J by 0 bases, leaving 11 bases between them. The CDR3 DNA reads TGTGCCAGTAGGGGGACGGTGAACACTGAAGCTTTCTTT. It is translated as CASRGTVNTEAFF.

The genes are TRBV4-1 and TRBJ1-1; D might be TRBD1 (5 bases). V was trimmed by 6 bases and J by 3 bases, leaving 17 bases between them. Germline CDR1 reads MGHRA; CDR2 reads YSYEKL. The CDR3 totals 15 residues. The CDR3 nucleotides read TGCGCCAGCAGTCCAGCCAGGGTGGGCGACACTGAAGCTTTCTTT. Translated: CASSPARVGDTEAFF.

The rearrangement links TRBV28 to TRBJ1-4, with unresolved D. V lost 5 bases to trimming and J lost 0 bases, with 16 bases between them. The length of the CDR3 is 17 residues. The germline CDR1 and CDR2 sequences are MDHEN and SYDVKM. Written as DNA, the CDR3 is TGTGCCAGCAGTCCTCCGACTGCCTGGGCAACTAATGAAAAACTGTTTTTT. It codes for CASSPPTAWATNEKLFF.

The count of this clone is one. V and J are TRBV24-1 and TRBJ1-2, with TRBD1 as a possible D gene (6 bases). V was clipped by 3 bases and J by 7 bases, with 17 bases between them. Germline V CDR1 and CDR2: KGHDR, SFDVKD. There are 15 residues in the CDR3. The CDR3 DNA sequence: TGTGCCACCAGTGATGCTCCTAGGGGGTTCAGTGGCTACACCTTC. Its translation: CATSDAPRGFSGYTF.

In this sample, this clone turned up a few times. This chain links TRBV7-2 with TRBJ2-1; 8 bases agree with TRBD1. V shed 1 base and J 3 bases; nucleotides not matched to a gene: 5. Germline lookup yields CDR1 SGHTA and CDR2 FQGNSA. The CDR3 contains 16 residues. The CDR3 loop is CASSLGAGGIYNEQFF. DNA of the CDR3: TGTGCCAGCAGCTTAGGGGCAGGGGGCATCTACAATGAGCAGTTCTTC. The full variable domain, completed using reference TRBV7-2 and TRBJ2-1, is GAGVSQSPSNKVTEKGKDVELRCDPISGHTALYWYRQSLGQGLEFLIYFQGNSAPDKSGLPSDRFSAERTGGSVSTLTIQRTQQEDSAVYLCASSLGAGGIYNEQFFGPGTRLTVL.

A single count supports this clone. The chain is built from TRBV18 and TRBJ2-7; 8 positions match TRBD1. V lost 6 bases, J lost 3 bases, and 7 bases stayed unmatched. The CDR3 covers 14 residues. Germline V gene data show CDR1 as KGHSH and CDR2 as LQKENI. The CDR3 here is CASSRTTGVYEQYF. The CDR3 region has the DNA TGTGCCAGCTCTCGGACGACAGGGGTCTACGAGCAGTACTTC.

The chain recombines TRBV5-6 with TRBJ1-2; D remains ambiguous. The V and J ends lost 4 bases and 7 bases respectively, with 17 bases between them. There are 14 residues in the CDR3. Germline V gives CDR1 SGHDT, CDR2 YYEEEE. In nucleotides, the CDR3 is TGTGCCAGCAGCACCCGGGGAGCGGGAGTTGGCTACACCTTC. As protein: CASSTRGAGVGYTF.

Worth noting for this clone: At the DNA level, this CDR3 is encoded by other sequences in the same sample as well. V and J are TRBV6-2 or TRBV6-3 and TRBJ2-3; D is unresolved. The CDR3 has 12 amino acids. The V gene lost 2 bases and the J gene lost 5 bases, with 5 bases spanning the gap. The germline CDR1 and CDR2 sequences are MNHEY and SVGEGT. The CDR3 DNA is TGTGCCAGCAGTTACCGGAGAGATACGCAGTATTTT. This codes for CASSYRRDTQYF.

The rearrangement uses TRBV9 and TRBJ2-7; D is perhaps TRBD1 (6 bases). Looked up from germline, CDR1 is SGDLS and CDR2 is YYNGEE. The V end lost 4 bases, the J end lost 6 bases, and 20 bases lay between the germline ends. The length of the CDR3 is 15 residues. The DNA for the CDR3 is TGTGCCAGCAGCCCCCGGGACACGACCTCGGGCGAGCAGTACTTC. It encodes CASSPRDTTSGEQYF.

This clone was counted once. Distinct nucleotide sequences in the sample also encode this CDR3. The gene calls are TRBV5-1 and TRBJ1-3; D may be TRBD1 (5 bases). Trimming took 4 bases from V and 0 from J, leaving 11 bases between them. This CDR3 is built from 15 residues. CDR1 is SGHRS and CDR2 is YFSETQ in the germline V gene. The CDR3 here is CASSLDRSSGNTIYF. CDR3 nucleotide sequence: TGCGCCAGCAGCCTCGACAGATCCTCTGGAAACACCATATATTTT.

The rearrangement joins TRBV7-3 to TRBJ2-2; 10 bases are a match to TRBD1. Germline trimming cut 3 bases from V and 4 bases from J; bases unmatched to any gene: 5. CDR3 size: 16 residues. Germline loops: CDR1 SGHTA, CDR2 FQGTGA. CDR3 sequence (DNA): TGTGCCAGCAGCTTGACAGGGGGCGCCAGCACCGGGGAGCTGTTTTTT. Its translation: CASSLTGGASTGELFF.

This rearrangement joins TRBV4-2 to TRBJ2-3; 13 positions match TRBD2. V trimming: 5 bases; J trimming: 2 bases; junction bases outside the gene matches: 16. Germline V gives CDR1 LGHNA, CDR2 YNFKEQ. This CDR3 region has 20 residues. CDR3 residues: CASSFRGTSGAGDNTDTQYF. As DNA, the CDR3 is TGTGCCAGCAGCTTTAGAGGGACTAGCGGGGCTGGGGATAACACAGATACGCAGTATTTT.

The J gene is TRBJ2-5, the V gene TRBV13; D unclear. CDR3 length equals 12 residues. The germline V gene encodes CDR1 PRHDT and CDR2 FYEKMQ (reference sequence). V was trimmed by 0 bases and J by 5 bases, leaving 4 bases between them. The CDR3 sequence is CASSLGLETQYF. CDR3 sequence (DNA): TGTGCCAGCAGCTTAGGCCTCGAGACCCAGTACTTC.

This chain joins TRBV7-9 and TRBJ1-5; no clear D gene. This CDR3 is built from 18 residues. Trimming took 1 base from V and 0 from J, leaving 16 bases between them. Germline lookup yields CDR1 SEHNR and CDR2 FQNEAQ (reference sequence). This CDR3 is CASSLGSAGGNSNQPQHF. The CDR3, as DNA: TGTGCCAGCAGCTTAGGTTCGGCAGGAGGTAATAGCAATCAGCCCCAGCATTTT.

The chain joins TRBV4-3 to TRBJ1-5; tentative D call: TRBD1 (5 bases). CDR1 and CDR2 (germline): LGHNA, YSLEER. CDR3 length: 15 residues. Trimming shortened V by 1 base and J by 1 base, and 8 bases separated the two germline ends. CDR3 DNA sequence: TGCGCCAGCAGCCAAGTGGCAGGGAGCAATCAGCCCCAGCATTTT. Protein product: CASSQVAGSNQPQHF.

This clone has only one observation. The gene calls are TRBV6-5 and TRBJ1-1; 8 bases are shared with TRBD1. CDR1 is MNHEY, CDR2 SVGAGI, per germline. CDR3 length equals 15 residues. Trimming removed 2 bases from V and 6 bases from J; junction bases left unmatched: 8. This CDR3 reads CASSYLPQGAPEAFF. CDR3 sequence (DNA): TGTGCCAGCAGTTACCTCCCTCAGGGGGCCCCTGAAGCTTTCTTT.

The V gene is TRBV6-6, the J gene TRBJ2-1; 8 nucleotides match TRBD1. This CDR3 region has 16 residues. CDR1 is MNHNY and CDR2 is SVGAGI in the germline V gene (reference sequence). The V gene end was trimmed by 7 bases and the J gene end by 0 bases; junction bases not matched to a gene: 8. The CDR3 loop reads CASTDLRGHSYNEQFF. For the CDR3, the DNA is TGTGCCAGCACAGATCTCAGGGGGCACTCCTACAATGAGCAGTTCTTC.

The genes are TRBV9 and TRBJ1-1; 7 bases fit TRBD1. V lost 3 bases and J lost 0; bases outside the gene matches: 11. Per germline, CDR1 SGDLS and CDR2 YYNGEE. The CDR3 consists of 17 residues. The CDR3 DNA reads TGTGCCAGCAGCGAAACAGGGACAGTGCCCTTGAACACTGAAGCTTTCTTT. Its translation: CASSETGTVPLNTEAFF.